Listed here are 19 T cell receptor beta chains from one sample, sequenced in a study of early T cells in non-severe SARS-CoV-2 infection (dated by TCRdb to the early 2020s). The library came from 5' RACE. The data were produced on a NextSeq 500. Through fastp at Q25 and MiXCR, TCRdb rebuilt clones from the public reads, retaining in-frame beta chains. Here each entry gathers all rows of one CDR3 protein and keeps the most common genes and DNA. This sample gives about 58,000 distinct CDR3 sequences in total; 7.7% of them show up just once. Of the sample, 3% to 4% falls within the top ten clones. The sequenced material came from whole blood. The receptors shown here come from an adult who was a healthcare worker with PCR-confirmed SARS-CoV-2 infection or an uninfected control (not recorded which).

V gene TRBV2 combines with J gene TRBJ2-7; the D gene is possibly TRBD1 (7 bases). From germline, CDR1 is SNHLY and CDR2 FYNNEI. V was trimmed by 0 bases and J by 5 bases, leaving 14 bases between them. The CDR3 covers 15 residues. Here the CDR3 DNA reads TGTGCCAGCAGTGAAGCGCGCCAGGGGGGCCACGAGCAGTACTTC. This encodes CASSEARQGGHEQYF.

This rearrangement joins TRBV7-2 to TRBJ2-4, with D possibly being TRBD2 (6 bases). This CDR3 region has 13 residues. Trimming stripped 5 bases from V and 9 bases from J, with 14 bases between. Germline assignment: CDR1 SGHTA and CDR2 FQGNSA. The CDR3 spells CASSQGVEGIQYF. In nucleotides, the CDR3 is TGTGCCAGCAGCCAAGGGGTGGAGGGCATTCAGTACTTC.

This clonotype has ten or more counts. V is TRBV28 and J is TRBJ1-6; the D gene is possibly TRBD1 (5 bases). Germline V gene lookup returns CDR1 MDHEN and CDR2 SYDVKM. The CDR3 extends over 15 amino acids. V gave up 8 bases and J gave up 7 bases, with 18 bases separating them. CDR3 sequence reads: CASLPYEGRNSPLHF. The CDR3 region has the DNA TGTGCCAGCCTCCCTTACGAGGGGCGGAATTCACCCCTCCACTTT. Based on the CDR3 plus reference TRBV28 and TRBJ1-6, the full variable domain is DVKVTQSSRYLVKRTGEKVFLECVQDMDHENMFWYRQDPGLGLRLIYFSYDVKMKEKGDIPEGYSVSREKKERFSLILESASTNQTSMYLCASLPYEGRNSPLHFGNGTRLTVT.

The table lists this clonotype with many counts. The chain is built from TRBV20-1 and TRBJ2-1; D is ambiguous. The V and J ends lost 3 bases and 5 bases respectively, with 17 bases between them. CDR3 length: 15 amino acids. Germline values: CDR1 DFQATT, CDR2 SNEGSKA (reference sequence). Here the CDR3 DNA reads TGCAGTGCTAGTTCAGCAGATACCAGCGACAATGAGCAGTTCTTC. This translates into CSASSADTSDNEQFF.

This clonotype has a count of ten or more. V gene TRBV29-1 combines with J gene TRBJ2-2, with D possibly being TRBD1 (6 bases). V was clipped by 4 bases and J by 4 bases, with 10 bases between them. The germline gives CDR1 SQVTM, CDR2 ANQGSEA. The length of the CDR3 is 13 residues. DNA for the CDR3: TGCAGCGTTGTACAGGGCTCCACCGGGGAGCTGTTTTTT. This codes for CSVVQGSTGELFF.

This clonotype was recorded a few times. This sequence joins TRBV24-1 and TRBJ2-2, with D perhaps assigned TRBD1 or TRBD2 (5 bases each). Germline V gene sequence: CDR1 KGHDR, CDR2 SFDVKD. Trimming took off 4 bases at V and 3 bases at J, with 14 bases between the two ends. The CDR3 runs 16 residues. The CDR3 protein is CATSETTRGDTGELFF. In DNA, the CDR3 is TGTGCCACCAGTGAAACGACCCGAGGGGACACCGGGGAGCTGTTTTTT.

This clonotype was observed a handful of times. The chain has TRBV11-2 and TRBJ2-7; D may match TRBD1 or TRBD2 (6 bases each). CDR1 and CDR2 from the germline V gene are SGHAT and FQNNGV. V lost 6 bases and J lost 0, with 18 bases in between. CDR3 length: 16 amino acids. CDR3 sequence reads: CASSSLGGTLSYEQYF. As DNA, the CDR3 is TGTGCCAGCAGTTCACTTGGGGGGACACTCTCCTACGAGCAGTACTTC.

At least ten counts were recorded for this clonotype. V is TRBV28 and J is TRBJ1-2, with D possibly matching TRBD1 (6 bases). The CDR3 has 16 residues. V was shortened by 6 bases and J by 2 bases, with 19 bases between the two germline ends. CDR1 is MDHEN and CDR2 is SYDVKM in the germline V gene. CDR3 loop: CASRPTGGYGNYGYTF. The CDR3 DNA reads as TGTGCCAGCAGACCGACAGGAGGTTACGGGAACTATGGCTACACCTTC.

In its sample, this clonotype was seen many times. This chain connects TRBV12-3 or TRBV12-4 to TRBJ2-7; 8 nucleotides agree with TRBD1. V trimming: 3 bases; J trimming: 5 bases; junction bases outside the gene matches: 18. The CDR3 sequence is 18 residues long. The CDR3 loop reads CASSLGFWTGSGIHEQYF. The CDR3 DNA sequence: TGTGCCAGCAGTTTGGGTTTCTGGACAGGGAGTGGAATCCACGAGCAGTACTTC.

The chain combines TRBV6-6 with TRBJ2-1; 7 bases match TRBD2. CDR3 length equals 14 residues. With 8 bases clipped from V and 0 bases from J, the junction kept 4 bases outside the gene matches. Germline values: CDR1 MNHNY, CDR2 SVGAGI (reference sequence). CDR3: CASGGGSSYNEQFF. The CDR3 DNA is TGTGCCAGCGGCGGGGGAAGCTCCTACAATGAGCAGTTCTTC.

The chain combines TRBV20-1 with TRBJ2-1, with unresolved D. Trimming took 1 base from V and 7 from J, leaving 2 bases between them. The CDR3 has 10 residues. The germline V gene has CDR1 DFQATT and CDR2 SNEGSKA (reference sequence). CDR3 in amino acids: CSARVNEQFF. The DNA for the CDR3 is TGCAGTGCTAGAGTAAATGAGCAGTTCTTC.

This clonotype was counted ten times or more. This chain connects TRBV12-3 or TRBV12-4 to TRBJ2-2, with 7 bases matching TRBD1. This CDR3 contains 15 residues. V dropped 5 bases and J dropped 5; count of bases not matched to a gene: 8. In nucleotides, the CDR3 is TGTGCCAGCAGTCATACAGGGGCAGGGACCGGGGAGCTGTTTTTT. It is translated as CASSHTGAGTGELFF.

This clonotype has more than one count but fewer than ten. This chain connects TRBV5-1 to TRBJ1-1; unclear D gene. V was trimmed by 5 bases and J by 1 base, leaving 9 bases between them. Germline V gene data show CDR1 as SGHRS and CDR2 as YFSETQ. CDR3 length: 13 amino acids. This CDR3 is CASSRSGNTEAFF. The CDR3 nucleotides read TGCGCCAGCAGTCGGTCGGGGAACACTGAAGCTTTCTTT.

This clonotype was seen many times. V is TRBV20-1 and J is TRBJ2-3; D ambiguous. Germline V CDR1 and CDR2: DFQATT, SNEGSKA (reference sequence). The V end lost 0 bases, the J end lost 0 bases, and 10 bases lay between the germline ends. CDR3 length: 15 residues. This CDR3 reads CSARDQVSSTDTQYF. CDR3 coding DNA: TGCAGTGCTAGAGATCAGGTCTCTAGCACAGATACGCAGTATTTT.

This clonotype rates as medium-sized. The chain has TRBV20-1 and TRBJ1-1; TRBD1 aligns across 10 bases. Germline loops: CDR1 DFQATT, CDR2 SNEGSKA (reference sequence). V dropped 4 bases and J dropped 7; count of bases not matched to a gene: 6. This CDR3 region has 13 residues. The CDR3 loop is CSAKGQGEIEAFF. The DNA for the CDR3 is TGCAGTGCTAAAGGACAGGGGGAGATTGAAGCTTTCTTT.

This clonotype was counted many times. The rearrangement joins TRBV20-1 to TRBJ2-7; TRBD2 is a possible D gene (6 bases). The V and J ends lost 4 bases and 4 bases respectively, with 17 bases between them. Germline CDR1 reads DFQATT; CDR2 reads SNEGSKA (reference sequence). The CDR3 runs to 14 residues. The CDR3 DNA sequence: TGCAGTGCTAAAACCGGGACTTTAAAATACGAGCAGTACTTC. It yields the protein CSAKTGTLKYEQYF.

This clonotype was detected only a few times. This chain uses TRBV6-5 with TRBJ1-4; 8 bases line up with TRBD1. Trimming cost V 8 bases and J 2 bases; bases outside gene matches: 7. Germline V gives CDR1 MNHEY, CDR2 SVGAGI. The CDR3 has 15 amino acids. CDR3 nucleotide sequence: TGTGCCAGCTGCCGCAACAGGGGGACTAATGAAAAACTGTTTTTT. Its protein is CASCRNRGTNEKLFF.

This clonotype was seen at least ten times. The chain links TRBV28 to TRBJ2-3; D gene ambiguous. The CDR3 totals 12 residues. The germline CDR1 and CDR2 sequences are MDHEN and SYDVKM. Trimming removed 5 bases from V and 5 bases from J, with 8 bases in between. The CDR3 reads CASSGPVDTQYF. CDR3 nucleotide sequence: TGTGCCAGCAGTGGACCGGTAGATACGCAGTATTTT. The whole variable domain, filled in from reference TRBV28 and TRBJ2-3, reads DVKVTQSSRYLVKRTGEKVFLECVQDMDHENMFWYRQDPGLGLRLIYFSYDVKMKEKGDIPEGYSVSREKKERFSLILESASTNQTSMYLCASSGPVDTQYFGPGTRLTVL.

This clonotype counts as medium-sized. The V and J genes are TRBV28 and TRBJ2-1, with D possibly being TRBD2 (6 bases). V lost 7 bases and J 6 bases, leaving 25 bases between the germline ends. Germline assignment: CDR1 MDHEN and CDR2 SYDVKM. This CDR3 has 17 residues. In nucleotides, the CDR3 is TGTGCCAGCATACCATTCCCCCCACGACGGGGGTGCAATGAGCAGTTCTTC. Amino acids: CASIPFPPRRGCNEQFF.